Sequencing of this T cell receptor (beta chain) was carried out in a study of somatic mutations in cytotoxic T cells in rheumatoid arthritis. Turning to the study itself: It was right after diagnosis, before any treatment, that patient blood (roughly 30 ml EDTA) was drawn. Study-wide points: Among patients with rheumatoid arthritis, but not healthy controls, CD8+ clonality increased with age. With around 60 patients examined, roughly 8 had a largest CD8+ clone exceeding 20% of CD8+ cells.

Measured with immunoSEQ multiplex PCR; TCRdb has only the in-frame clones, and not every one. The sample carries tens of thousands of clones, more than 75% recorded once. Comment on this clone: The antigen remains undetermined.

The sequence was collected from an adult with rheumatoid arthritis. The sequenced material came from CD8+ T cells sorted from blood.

CDR3 coding DNA: TGTGCCAGCAGCCCCCGCGGGGGAGATTCAAGCACTGAAGCTTTCTTT. Amino acid sequence: CASSPRGGDSSTEAFF. The chain uses TRBV14 and TRBJ1-1; possibly TRBD1 for D (5 bases). CDR3 length equals 16 residues. Trimming removed 4 bases at V and 4 bases at J, with 19 bases between. Germline CDR1 reads SGHDN; CDR2 reads FVKESK.